This TCR beta chain came from a study of CD4 T cells in relation to SARS-CoV-2 and coronaviruses. Overall study: PBMCs were cultured with antigen for approximately nine days before TCR beta sequencing. Convalescent patients were eight or nine males and a few females; two were Hispanic.

Measured with immunoSEQ multiplex PCR; TCRdb has only the in-frame clones, and not every one. The table records some 45,000 clones, over 70% of them present only once. Trimming cost V 0 bases and J 2 bases, with 2 bases left between them. Germline values: CDR1 MNHEY, CDR2 SMNVEV (reference sequence). This CDR3 has 13 residues. Turning to this clone: Its specificity is not known.

Sequenced input: naive CD4+ T cells from PBMCs, cultured in vitro. Subset: naive CD4+ T cells isolated by negative enrichment. This TCR was recovered from an adult with COVID-19. The rearrangement links TRBV27 to TRBJ2-4; D call uncertain. In DNA form, the CDR3 reads TGTGCCAGCAGTTTATCGTCCAAAAACATTCAGTACTTC. It encodes CASSLSSKNIQYF.